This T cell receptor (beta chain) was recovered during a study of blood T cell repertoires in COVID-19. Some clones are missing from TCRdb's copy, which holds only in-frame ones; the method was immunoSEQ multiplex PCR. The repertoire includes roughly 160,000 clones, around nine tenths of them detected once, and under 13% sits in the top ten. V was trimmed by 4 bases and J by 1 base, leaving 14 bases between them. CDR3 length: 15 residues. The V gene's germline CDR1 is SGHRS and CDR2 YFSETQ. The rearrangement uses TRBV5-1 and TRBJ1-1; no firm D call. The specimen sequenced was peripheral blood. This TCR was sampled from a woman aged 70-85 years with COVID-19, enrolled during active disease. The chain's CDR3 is CASSGRRRGNTEAFF. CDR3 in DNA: TGCGCCAGCAGCGGACGGCGTCGGGGGAACACTGAAGCTTTCTTT.